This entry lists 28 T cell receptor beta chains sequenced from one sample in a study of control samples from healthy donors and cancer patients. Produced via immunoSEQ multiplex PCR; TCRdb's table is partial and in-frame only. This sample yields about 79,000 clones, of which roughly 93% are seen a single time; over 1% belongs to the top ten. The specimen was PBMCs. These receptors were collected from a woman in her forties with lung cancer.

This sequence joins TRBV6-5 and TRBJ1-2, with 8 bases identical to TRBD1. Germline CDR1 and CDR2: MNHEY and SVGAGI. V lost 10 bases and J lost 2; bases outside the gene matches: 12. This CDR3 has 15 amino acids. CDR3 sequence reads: CATRQGQFKNYGYTF. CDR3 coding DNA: TGTGCCACCCGACAGGGGCAGTTCAAGAACTATGGCTACACCTTC.

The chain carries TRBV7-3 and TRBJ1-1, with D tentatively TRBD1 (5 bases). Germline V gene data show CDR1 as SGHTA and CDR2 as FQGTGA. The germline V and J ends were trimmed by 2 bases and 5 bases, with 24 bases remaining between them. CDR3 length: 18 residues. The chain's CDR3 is CASSLVPTGRGEKTEAFF. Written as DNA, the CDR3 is TGTGCCAGCAGCTTAGTACCGACGGGCCGAGGGGAGAAGACTGAAGCTTTCTTT.

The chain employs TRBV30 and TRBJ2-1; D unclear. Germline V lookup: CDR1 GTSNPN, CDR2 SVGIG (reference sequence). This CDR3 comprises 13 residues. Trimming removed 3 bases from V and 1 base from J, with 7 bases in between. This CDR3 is CAWRWKSYNEQFF. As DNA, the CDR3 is TGTGCCTGGAGATGGAAGTCCTACAATGAGCAGTTCTTC.

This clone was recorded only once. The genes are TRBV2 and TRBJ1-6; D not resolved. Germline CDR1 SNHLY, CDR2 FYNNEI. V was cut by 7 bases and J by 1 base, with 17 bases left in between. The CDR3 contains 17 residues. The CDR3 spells CASTDRRVGSYNSPLHF. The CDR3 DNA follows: TGTGCCAGCACTGACCGTCGGGTAGGGTCCTATAATTCACCCCTCCACTTT.

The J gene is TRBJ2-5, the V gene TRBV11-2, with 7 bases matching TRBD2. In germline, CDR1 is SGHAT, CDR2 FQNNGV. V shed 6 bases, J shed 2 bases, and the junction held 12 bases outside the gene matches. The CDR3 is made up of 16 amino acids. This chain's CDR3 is CASSDIDERGQETQYF. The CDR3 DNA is TGTGCCAGCAGTGACATTGACGAGCGGGGACAAGAGACCCAGTACTTC. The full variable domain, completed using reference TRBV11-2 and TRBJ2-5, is EAGVAQSPRYKIIEKRQSVAFWCNPISGHATLYWYQQILGQGPKLLIQFQNNGVVDDSQLPKDRFSAERLKGVDSTLKIQPAKLEDSAVYLCASSDIDERGQETQYFGPGTRLLVL.

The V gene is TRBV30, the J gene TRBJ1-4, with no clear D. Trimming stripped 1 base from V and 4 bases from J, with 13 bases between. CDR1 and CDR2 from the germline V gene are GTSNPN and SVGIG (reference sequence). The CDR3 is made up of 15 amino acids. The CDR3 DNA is TGTGCCTGGAGTGAGGCCCGCAGGTATAATGAAAAACTGTTTTTT. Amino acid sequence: CAWSEARRYNEKLFF.

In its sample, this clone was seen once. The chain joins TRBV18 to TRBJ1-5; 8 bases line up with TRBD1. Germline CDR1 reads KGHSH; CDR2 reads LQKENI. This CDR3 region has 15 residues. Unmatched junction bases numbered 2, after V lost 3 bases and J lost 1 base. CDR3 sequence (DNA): TGTGCCAGCTCACCCAGGACAGGGAGCAATCAGCCCCAGCATTTT. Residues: CASSPRTGSNQPQHF.

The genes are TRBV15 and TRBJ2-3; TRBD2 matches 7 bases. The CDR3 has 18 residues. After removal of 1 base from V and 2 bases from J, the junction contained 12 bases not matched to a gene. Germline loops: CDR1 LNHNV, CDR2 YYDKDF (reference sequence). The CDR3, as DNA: TGTGCCACCAGCAGAGGGCGGGGGACTGCCGGCGACACAGATACGCAGTATTTT. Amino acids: CATSRGRGTAGDTDTQYF.

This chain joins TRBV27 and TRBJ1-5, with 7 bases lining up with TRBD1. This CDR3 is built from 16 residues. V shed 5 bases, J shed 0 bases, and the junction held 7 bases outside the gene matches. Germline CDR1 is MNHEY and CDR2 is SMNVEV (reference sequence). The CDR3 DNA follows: TGTGCCAGCAGTCCCTCGACAGGGTATAGCAATCAGCCCCAGCATTTT. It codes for CASSPSTGYSNQPQHF.

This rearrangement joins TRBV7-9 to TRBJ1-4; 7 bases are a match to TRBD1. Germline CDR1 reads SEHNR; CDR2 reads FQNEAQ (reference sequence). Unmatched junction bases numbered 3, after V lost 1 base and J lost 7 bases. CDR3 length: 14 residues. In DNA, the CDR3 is TGTGCCAGCAGCTTAGATAGGGGGCCTGAAAAACTGTTTTTT. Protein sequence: CASSLDRGPEKLFF.

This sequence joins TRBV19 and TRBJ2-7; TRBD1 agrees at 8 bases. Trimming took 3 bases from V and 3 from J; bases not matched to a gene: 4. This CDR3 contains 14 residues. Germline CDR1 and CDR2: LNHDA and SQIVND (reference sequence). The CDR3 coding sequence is TGTGCCAGTAGTATCTACAGGGGGGTCTACGAGCAGTACTTC. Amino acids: CASSIYRGVYEQYF.

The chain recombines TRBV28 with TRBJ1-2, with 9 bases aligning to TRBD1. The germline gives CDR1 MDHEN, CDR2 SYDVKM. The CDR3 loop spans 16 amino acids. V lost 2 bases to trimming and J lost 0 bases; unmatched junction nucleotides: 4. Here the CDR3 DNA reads TGTGCCAGCAGTTTAACCGGGACAGGGTCTAACTATGGCTACACCTTC. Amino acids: CASSLTGTGSNYGYTF.

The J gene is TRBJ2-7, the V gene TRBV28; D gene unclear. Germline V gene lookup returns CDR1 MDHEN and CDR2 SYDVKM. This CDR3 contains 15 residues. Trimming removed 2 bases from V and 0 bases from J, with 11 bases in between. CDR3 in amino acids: CASSLEAYSSYEQYF. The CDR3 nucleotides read TGTGCCAGCAGTTTAGAGGCCTACTCCTCCTACGAGCAGTACTTC.

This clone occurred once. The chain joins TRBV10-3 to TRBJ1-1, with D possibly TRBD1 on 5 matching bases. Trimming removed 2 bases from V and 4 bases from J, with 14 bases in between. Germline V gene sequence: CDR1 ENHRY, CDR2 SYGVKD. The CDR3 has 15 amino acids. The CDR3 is CAISEPAGMGTEAFF. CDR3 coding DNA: TGTGCCATCAGTGAGCCCGCAGGGATGGGCACTGAAGCTTTCTTT.

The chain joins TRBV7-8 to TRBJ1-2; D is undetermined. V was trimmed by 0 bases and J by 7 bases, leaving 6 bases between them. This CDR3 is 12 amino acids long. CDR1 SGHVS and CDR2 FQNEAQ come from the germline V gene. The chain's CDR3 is CASSLAGAGYTF. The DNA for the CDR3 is TGTGCCAGCAGCTTAGCGGGCGCTGGCTACACCTTC.

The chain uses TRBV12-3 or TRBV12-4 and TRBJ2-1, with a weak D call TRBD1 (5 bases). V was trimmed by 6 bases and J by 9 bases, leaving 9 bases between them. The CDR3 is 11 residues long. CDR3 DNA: TGTGCCAGCAGCCGACAGTCTGAGCAGTTCTTC. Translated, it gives CASSRQSEQFF.

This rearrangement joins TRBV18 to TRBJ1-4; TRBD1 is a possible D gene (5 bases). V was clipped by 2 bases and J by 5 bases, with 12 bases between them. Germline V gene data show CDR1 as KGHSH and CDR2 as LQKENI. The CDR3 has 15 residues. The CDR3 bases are TGTGCCAGCTCACCAACTTTGGGGACCAATGAAAAACTGTTTTTT. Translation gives CASSPTLGTNEKLFF.

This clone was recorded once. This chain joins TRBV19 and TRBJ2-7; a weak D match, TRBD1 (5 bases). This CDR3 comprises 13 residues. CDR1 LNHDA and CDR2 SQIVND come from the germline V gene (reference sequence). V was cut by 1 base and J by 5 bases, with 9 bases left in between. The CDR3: CASSIAGINEQYF. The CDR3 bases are TGTGCCAGTAGTATAGCAGGGATCAACGAGCAGTACTTC.

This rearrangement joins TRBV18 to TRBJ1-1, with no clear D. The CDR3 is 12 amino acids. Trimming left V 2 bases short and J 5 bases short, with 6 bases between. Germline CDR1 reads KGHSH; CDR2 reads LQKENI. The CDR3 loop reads CASSPEKTEAFF. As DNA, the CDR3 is TGTGCCAGCTCACCAGAAAAGACTGAAGCTTTCTTT.

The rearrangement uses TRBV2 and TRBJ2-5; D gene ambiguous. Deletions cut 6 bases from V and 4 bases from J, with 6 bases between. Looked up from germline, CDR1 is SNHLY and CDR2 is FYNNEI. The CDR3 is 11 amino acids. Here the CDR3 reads CASSVRETQYF. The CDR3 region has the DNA TGTGCCAGCAGCGTTCGAGAGACCCAGTACTTC.

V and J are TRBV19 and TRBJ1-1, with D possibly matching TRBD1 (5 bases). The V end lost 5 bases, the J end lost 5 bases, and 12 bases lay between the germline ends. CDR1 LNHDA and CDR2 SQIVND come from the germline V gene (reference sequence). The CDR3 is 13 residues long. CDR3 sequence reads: CASSPPGRTEAFF. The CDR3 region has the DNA TGTGCCAGTAGTCCCCCAGGGAGAACTGAAGCTTTCTTT.

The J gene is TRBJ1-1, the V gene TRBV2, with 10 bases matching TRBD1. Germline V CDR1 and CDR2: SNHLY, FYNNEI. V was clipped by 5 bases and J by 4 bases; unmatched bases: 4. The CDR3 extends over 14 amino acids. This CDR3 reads CASSLGQGSTEAFF. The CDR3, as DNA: TGTGCCAGCAGTCTGGGACAGGGGAGCACTGAAGCTTTCTTT.

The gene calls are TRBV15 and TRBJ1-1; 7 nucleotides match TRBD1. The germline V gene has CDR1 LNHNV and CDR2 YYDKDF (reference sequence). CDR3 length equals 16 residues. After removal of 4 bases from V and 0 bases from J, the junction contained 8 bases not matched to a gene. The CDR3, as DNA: TGTGCCACCAGCAACCGACAGGGCCCGATGAACACTGAAGCTTTCTTT. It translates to CATSNRQGPMNTEAFF.

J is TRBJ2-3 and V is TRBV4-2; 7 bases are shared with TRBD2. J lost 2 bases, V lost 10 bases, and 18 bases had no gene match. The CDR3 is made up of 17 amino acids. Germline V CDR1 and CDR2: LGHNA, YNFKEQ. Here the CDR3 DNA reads TGTGCCACACGCCTCCTAGGGATGGGGACTACCACAGATACGCAGTATTTT. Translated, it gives CATRLLGMGTTTDTQYF.

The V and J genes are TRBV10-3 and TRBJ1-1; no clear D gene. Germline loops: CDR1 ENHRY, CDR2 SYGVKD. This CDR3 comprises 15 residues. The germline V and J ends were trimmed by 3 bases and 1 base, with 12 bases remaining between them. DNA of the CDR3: TGTGCCATCAGTGATGTGAGACAAAGGAACACTGAAGCTTTCTTT. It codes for CAISDVRQRNTEAFF.

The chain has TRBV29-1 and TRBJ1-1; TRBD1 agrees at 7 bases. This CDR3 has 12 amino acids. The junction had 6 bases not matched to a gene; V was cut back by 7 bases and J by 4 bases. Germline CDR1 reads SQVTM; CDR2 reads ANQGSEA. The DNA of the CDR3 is TGCAGCGCCGAGCCAGGGGGCACTGAAGCTTTCTTT. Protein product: CSAEPGGTEAFF.

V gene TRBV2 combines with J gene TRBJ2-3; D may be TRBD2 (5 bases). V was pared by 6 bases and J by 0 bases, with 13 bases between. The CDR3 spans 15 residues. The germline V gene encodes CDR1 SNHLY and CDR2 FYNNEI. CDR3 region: CASSQDWTSTDTQYF. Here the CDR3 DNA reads TGTGCCAGCAGCCAAGACTGGACTAGCACAGATACGCAGTATTTT.

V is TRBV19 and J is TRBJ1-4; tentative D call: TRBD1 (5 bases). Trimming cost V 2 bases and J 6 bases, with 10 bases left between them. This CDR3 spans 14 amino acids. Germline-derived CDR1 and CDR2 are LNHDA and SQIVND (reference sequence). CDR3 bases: TGTGCCAGTAGTATATGGGGCTATGATGAAAAACTGTTTTTT. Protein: CASSIWGYDEKLFF.